The next 6 T cell receptor beta chains were all read from a single sample in a study of T cell clonality in common variable immunodeficiency. Notes on the study in general: Reportedly, TCR beta sequences from common variable immunodeficiency showed fewer deletions and N-nucleotide insertions.

TCRdb's copy holds only in-frame clones and misses some; the assay was immunoSEQ multiplex PCR. This repertoire holds about 42,000 clones, and none appear only once. These receptors' targets are unknown. The sequencing sample was made of peripheral blood mononuclear cells. The receptors shown here come from a human donor with common variable immunodeficiency.

With regard to this clone: The read halts 3 residues ahead of the CDR3 end, with the missing end drawn from the germline J gene. V is TRBV2 and J is TRBJ2-7, with 7 bases lining up with TRBD1. The CDR3 is made up of 11 amino acids. With 8 bases clipped from V and 6 bases from J, the junction kept 4 bases outside the gene matches. The germline V gene encodes CDR1 SNHLY and CDR2 FYNNEI. Here the CDR3 reads CASGTAVEQYF. CDR3 DNA (partial): TGTGCCAGCGGGACAGCCGTCGAG.

This clone was counted at least ten times. The read is 3 residues too short to cover the CDR3 end, so that end is filled in from the germline J gene. The rearrangement links TRBV28 to TRBJ2-7, with D perhaps TRBD2 (5 bases). V was clipped by 2 bases and J by 2 bases, with 7 bases between them. The germline V gene has CDR1 MDHEN and CDR2 SYDVKM. The CDR3 sequence is 13 residues long. CDR3 bases read: TGTGCCAGCAGTTTAGTCGGGGCCTACGAG. Its protein product is CASSLVGAYE. The full CDR3 is CASSLVGAYEQYF.

This clone was seen a few times. The CDR3 extends 3 residues past the end of the read, so its final part is completed from the germline J gene. The J gene is TRBJ2-2, the V gene TRBV2; the match to TRBD2 covers 7 bases. The CDR3 runs 15 residues. Germline loops: CDR1 SNHLY, CDR2 FYNNEI. V was pared by 4 bases and J by 5 bases, with 7 bases of the junction left unmatched. This CDR3 reads CASSVRGDGTGELFF. The sequenced part of the CDR3 DNA is TGTGCCAGCAGTGTCCGGGGGGATGGGACCGGGGAG.

This clone has a count of ten or more. The read is 3 residues too short to cover the CDR3 end, so that end is filled in from the germline J gene. V is TRBV20-1 and J is TRBJ1-4, with TRBD1 matching 9 bases. The V segment lost 5 bases and the J segment 6 bases; nucleotides outside the gene matches: 7. The length of the CDR3 is 14 residues. Germline assignment: CDR1 DFQATT and CDR2 SNEGSKA (reference sequence). Partial CDR3 DNA: TGCAGTGCTCAACGGACAGGGGAGGATGAAAAA. Translating gives CSAQRTGEDEK. The whole CDR3 region reads CSAQRTGEDEKLFF.

This clone was counted ten times or more. The read gets to within 3 residues of the CDR3 end, and the germline J gene fills in the rest. The J gene is TRBJ1-5, the V gene TRBV30, with D possibly TRBD1 on 5 matching bases. Trimming left V 1 base short and J 7 bases short, with 11 bases between. In germline, CDR1 is GTSNPN, CDR2 SVGIG (reference sequence). CDR3 length: 13 amino acids. CDR3 bases read: TGTGCCTGGAGTGCCGACGAGGGGCAGCCC. Encoded protein: CAWSADEGQP. The CDR3, in full, reads CAWSADEGQPQHF.

This clone was counted many times. The CDR3 is cut off 3 residues early in the read; its end comes from the germline J gene. J is TRBJ2-6 and V is TRBV20-1, with a possible D match to TRBD2 (5 bases). CDR3 length: 14 residues. The germline V and J ends were trimmed by 5 bases and 1 base, with 9 bases remaining between them. The germline CDR1 and CDR2 sequences are DFQATT and SNEGSKA (reference sequence). CDR3 region: CSALPGSGANVLTF. The sequenced CDR3 bases are TGCAGTGCTCTCCCGGGGTCTGGGGCCAACGTC.